This TCR beta chain was captured by sequencing in a study of cytomegalovirus exposure and HLA in healthy donors. Worth noting for this clone: Antigen unknown.

V dropped 1 base and J dropped 5; count of bases not matched to a gene: 12. The CDR3 length is 18 residues. Germline V gives CDR1 KGHSY, CDR2 FQNENV. The PCR employed 60 Vbeta primers together with 13 Jbeta primers. TCRdb keeps only in-frame clones here, not all; method: immunoSEQ multiplex PCR. The sample lists around 130,000 clones, just under 75% occurring once. Overall study findings and caveats: Rare TCR sequences predominated, though certain public TCRs were found in many donors.

The sequence was obtained from a man between 35 and 55 years old in good health and CMV-seropositive. The rearrangement links TRBV16 to TRBJ2-7, with TRBD2 matching over 12 bases. Source material: PBMCs. This chain's CDR3 is CASSQWLTSGSAEDEQYF. The CDR3 nucleotides are TGTGCCAGCAGCCAATGGTTGACTAGCGGGAGTGCAGAGGACGAGCAGTACTTC.